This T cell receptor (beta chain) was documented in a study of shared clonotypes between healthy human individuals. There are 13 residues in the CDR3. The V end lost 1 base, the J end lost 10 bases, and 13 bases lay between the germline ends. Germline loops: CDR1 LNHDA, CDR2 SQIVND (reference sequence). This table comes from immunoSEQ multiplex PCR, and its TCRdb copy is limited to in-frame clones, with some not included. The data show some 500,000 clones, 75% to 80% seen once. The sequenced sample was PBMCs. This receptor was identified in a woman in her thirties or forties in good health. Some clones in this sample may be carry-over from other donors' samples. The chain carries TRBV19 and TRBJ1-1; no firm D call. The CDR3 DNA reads TGTGCCAGTAGTATAGGATCAAGCTCTGGAGCTTTCTTT. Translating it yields CASSIGSSSGAFF.